These T cell receptor beta chains were read from a single sample in a study of blood T cells in healthy people across ages. TCRdb processed the 5' RACE reads anew with MiXCR; each CDR3 protein has one entry. Among 1.2 million to 1.5 million distinct CDR3 sequences listed, 40% to 50% were seen once. The sample comprised blood. The receptors were gathered from a woman between 18 and 29 years old in good health. CDR3s leave out the opening cysteine and the closing phenylalanine or tryptophan. Size values are once, few and many counts, or a class for expanded clones, and some rows have none.

V	size	J	CDR3
TRBV25-1	few	TRBJ2-3	ASRQTGTGGASDTQY
TRBV20-1	.	TRBJ1-1	SAIDPGRGNTEAF
TRBV10-3	many	TRBJ2-4	AISSPEGNPRNIQY
TRBV20-1	.	TRBJ1-5	SANRKTGYQPQH
TRBV6-1	.	TRBJ2-7	ASSEQFGTSYEQY
TRBV15	.	TRBJ2-3	ATSLGLAGDTDTQY
TRBV5-1	.	TRBJ1-4	ASSLSPDYNEKLF
TRBV7-9	many	TRBJ2-3	ASRDTDTQY
TRBV30	.	TRBJ2-7	AWSVEGSYEQY
TRBV7-2	.	TRBJ2-5	ASSLGPGPETQY
TRBV9	few	TRBJ2-3	ASSVVAGGRADTQY
TRBV9	once	TRBJ2-2	ASRGSQRGTGELF
TRBV7-9	.	TRBJ2-3	ASIQGWMDTQY
TRBV29-1	.	TRBJ2-7	SADRTGGGYEQY
TRBV2	.	TRBJ2-7	ASPPPEQGFSYEQY
TRBV20-1	few	TRBJ1-2	SANWVAGSNGYT
TRBV20-1	.	TRBJ1-2	SAPDSPNYGYT
TRBV12-3/TRBV12-4	.	TRBJ1-1	ASSLARVMRTEAF
TRBV7-6	.	TRBJ2-5	ASSLAFSADGQY
TRBV20-1	few	TRBJ2-3	SASGTGITDTQY
TRBV6-6	.	TRBJ2-1	ASTLGFDNEQF
TRBV4-2	.	TRBJ2-1	ASSPDPSDNEQF
TRBV5-1	.	TRBJ2-3	ASSPPGTSGPYPDTQY
TRBV6-6	.	.	ASSYGSGKNEQY
TRBV20-1	few	TRBJ2-1	SAALNDEQF
TRBV7-2	.	TRBJ1-6	ASSLAYGGVGSPLH
TRBV24-1	few	TRBJ2-1	ATSAPDSENEQF
TRBV7-2	.	TRBJ1-1	ASSLSRKNTEAF
TRBV20-1	.	TRBJ2-7	SVRVWSGQVNYEQY
TRBV6-1	many	TRBJ2-7	ASSGTSAYEQY
TRBV12-3/TRBV12-4	few	TRBJ2-3	ASSATGPNTDTQY
TRBV20-1	few	TRBJ2-3	SARGDGTDTQY
TRBV6-1	few	TRBJ1-5	AGGYQTNQPQH
TRBV20-1	few	TRBJ1-2	SDGGRAAHNYGYT
TRBV28	.	TRBJ2-7	ASSSQFSSYEQY
TRBV4-1	many	TRBJ2-7	ASSQEGTGAYEQY
TRBV25-1	.	TRBJ1-2	ASSDPGVYGYT